Listed below are T cell receptor beta chains from one sample, sequenced in a study of T cell responses to AZD1222 COVID-19 vaccine. Repertoires were generated with immunoSEQ multiplex PCR, while TCRdb's copy carries only in-frame clones and drops some. The sample lists roughly 67,000 clones, about nine tenths occurring once. The material sequenced was peripheral blood, taken on day 0 of AZD1222 vaccination. All receptors derive from an adult in good health. Each CDR3 is given with its conserved first and last residue. D genes are given only for firm matches. Size tells how often a clone was seen (once, few, many) or the class of an expanded clone, and some rows leave it out.

D	size	V	J	DNA	CDR3
.	.	TRBV29-1	TRBJ2-1	TGCAGCGTTGAAGATCCCGGTCTTAATGAGCAGTTCTTC	CSVEDPGLNEQFF
TRBD2	.	TRBV4-2	TRBJ2-1	TGTGCCAGCAGCCAGTCAGCGGGAGAGGGGAGGGGTGAGCAGTTCTTC	CASSQSAGEGRGEQFF
TRBD2	.	TRBV6-4	TRBJ2-1	TGTGCCAGCAGTGAAGGGACTAGCGGGAAAGATGAGCAGTTCTTC	CASSEGTSGKDEQFF
.	.	TRBV4-1	TRBJ2-7	TGCGCCAGCAGCCAAGGCAGTCCCTACGAGCAGTACTTC	CASSQGSPYEQYF
.	.	TRBV5-1	TRBJ2-7	TGCGCCAGCAGCTCGTTTCCGGGAGAGGCGTACGAGCAGTACTTC	CASSSFPGEAYEQYF
TRBD1	.	TRBV6-5	TRBJ2-7	TGTGCCAGCAGCCGCCCACAGGGGCGCTCCTACGAGCAGTACTTC	CASSRPQGRSYEQYF
.	.	TRBV11-2	TRBJ1-5	TGTGCCAGCAGCTTAGAACTAGGTCAGCCCCAGCATTTT	CASSLELGQPQHF
TRBD2	.	TRBV4-3	TRBJ2-7	TGCGCCAGCAGCCAAGGCCCCCGGGGGGGGGCCTACGAGCAGTACTTC	CASSQGPRGGAYEQYF
.	.	TRBV6-7	TRBJ1-2	TGTGCCAGCAGTTACCAGACGGACAGTCGCTATGGCTACACCTTC	CASSYQTDSRYGYTF
.	few	TRBV5-1	TRBJ2-2	TGCGCCAGCAGCTTGGCCGGGTCGGGGGTCGGGGAGCTGTTTTTT	CASSLAGSGVGELFF
.	few	TRBV6-4	TRBJ2-2	TGTGCCAGCAGTGACGGGCAGGAGACCGGGGAGCTGTTTTTT	CASSDGQETGELFF
TRBD1	.	TRBV28	TRBJ1-1	TGTGCCAGCAGTTACCGGGACAGGGGAATTGAAGCTTTCTTT	CASSYRDRGIEAFF
.	few	TRBV7-9	TRBJ2-7	TGTGCCAGCAGCCCCAGTGAGGGCCTCTACGAGCAGTACTTC	CASSPSEGLYEQYF
.	.	TRBV2	TRBJ2-3	TGTGCCAGCAGTGAAGGCTACCTGAGCACAGATACGCAGTATTTT	CASSEGYLSTDTQYF
.	.	TRBV15	TRBJ2-4	TGTGCCACCACCCCTCTTGGTAGGGGGAGGAAAAACATTCAGTACTTC	CATTPLGRGRKNIQYF
.	.	TRBV12-2	TRBJ2-1	TGTGCAAGTCGCACGGACAGGGCATTAGACTACAATGAGCAGTTCTTC	CASRTDRALDYNEQFF
.	.	TRBV12-3/TRBV12-4	TRBJ1-1	TGTGCCAGCAGTTTTCGAGGCGCTGAAGCTTTCTTT	CASSFRGAEAFF
.	once	TRBV28	TRBJ2-2	TGTGCCAGCACACCCCCGCCGAACACCGGGGAGCTGTTTTTT	CASTPPPNTGELFF
.	.	TRBV20-1	TRBJ2-7	TGCAGTGCTAGAGACGGTTACGAGCAGTACTTC	CSARDGYEQYF
TRBD2	.	TRBV6-5	TRBJ2-3	TGTGCCAGCAATCATGGGGGGAGGGGAGATACGCAGTATTTT	CASNHGGRGDTQYF
TRBD1	.	TRBV4-3	TRBJ1-1	TGCGCCAGCAGCCAAGATCCAGGGGGCGACGCTGAAGCTTTCTTT	CASSQDPGGDAEAFF
.	.	TRBV6-5	TRBJ2-7	TGTGCCAGCAGTTATTTGTCAGGGTTTGGGGGGGAGCAGTACTTC	CASSYLSGFGGEQYF
.	.	TRBV27	TRBJ2-7	TGTGCCAGCAGTTTAAGGGCTAACCCCTACGAGCAGTACTTC	CASSLRANPYEQYF
.	.	TRBV5-6	TRBJ2-7	TGTGCCAGCAGCTTGATGGGGGACGAGCAGTACTTC	CASSLMGDEQYF
TRBD2	.	TRBV10-3	TRBJ2-5	TGTGCCATCAGTGAGGGAGCGGGAGGGAAAGAGACCCAGTACTTC	CAISEGAGGKETQYF
.	.	TRBV4-1	TRBJ1-1	TGCGCCAGCAGCCAAGATGGCAGGGGCAGCACTGAAGCTTTCTTT	CASSQDGRGSTEAFF
TRBD1	.	TRBV14	TRBJ2-7	TGTGCCAGCAGCCCGACAGGGGTCGAGCAGTACTTC	CASSPTGVEQYF
.	.	TRBV27	TRBJ2-1	TGTGCCAGCAGTTCCCGGGACCTTGAGCAGTTCTTC	CASSSRDLEQFF
.	.	TRBV5-6	TRBJ2-7	TGTGCCAGCAGCCGCCAGGTAGGGGGAGGGTACGAGCAGTACTTC	CASSRQVGGGYEQYF
.	.	TRBV11-2	TRBJ2-7	TGTGCCAGCAGCTTTGGGGGAGGGGGGTACGAGCAGTACTTC	CASSFGGGGYEQYF
TRBD2	.	TRBV7-9	TRBJ2-1	TGTGCCAGCAGCTCGGGACTAGCAGACAATGAGCAGTTCTTC	CASSSGLADNEQFF
.	.	TRBV6-5	TRBJ1-1	TGTGCCAGCACCCCCGGGACGCGAGGTGAAGCTTTCTTT	CASTPGTRGEAFF
.	.	TRBV2	TRBJ2-7	TGTGCCAGCAGTGAAATACGAGACCGGACCTACGAGCAGTACTTC	CASSEIRDRTYEQYF
.	once	TRBV9	TRBJ2-1	TGTGCCAGCAGCGGCTGGGGGAGCTCCTACAATGAGCAGTTCTTC	CASSGWGSSYNEQFF
.	.	TRBV5-1	TRBJ1-2	TGCGCCAGCAGCTCATTGGACCCGGGAGGCTACACCTTC	CASSSLDPGGYTF
TRBD2	medium-sized	TRBV29-1	TRBJ2-7	TGCAGCGTAGGGACTAGCGGCAACGAGCAGTACTTC	CSVGTSGNEQYF
.	.	TRBV7-2	TRBJ1-1	TGTGCCAGCAGCTTAGCCCGGGGGAACACTGAAGCTTTCTTT	CASSLARGNTEAFF
.	.	TRBV29-1	TRBJ2-5	TGCAGCGTTGAGCTCACACAAGAGACCCAGTACTTC	CSVELTQETQYF
TRBD1	.	TRBV24-1	TRBJ1-2	TGTGCCACCAGTGATGGGACAGGGGGACGTAACTATGGCTACACCTTC	CATSDGTGGRNYGYTF
TRBD1	.	TRBV28	TRBJ2-1	TGTGCCAGCATGGACCCCTGGACAGGGGGGGCCTGGAATGAGCAGTTCTTC	CASMDPWTGGAWNEQFF
.	once	TRBV4-3	TRBJ2-7	TGCGCCAGCAGCCGCAGTACAGGATCCGGCGAGCAGTACTTC	CASSRSTGSGEQYF
.	.	TRBV10-1	TRBJ1-1	TGCGCCAGTGGACCTAGGAGAACTGAAGCTTTCTTT	CASGPRRTEAFF
.	.	TRBV1	TRBJ2-7	TGCACCAGCAGCCAGTATCCGGGACAGGGGGCCTCCTACGAGCAGTACTTC	CTSSQYPGQGASYEQYF
.	.	TRBV14	TRBJ1-2	TGTGCCAGCAGCCTCACCCTGGGGGGTCAGGGCTATGGCTACACCTTC	CASSLTLGGQGYGYTF
.	.	TRBV4-2	TRBJ2-7	TGTGCCAGCAGCCAAGATTCATCTAGACCCTCCTACGAGCAGTACTTC	CASSQDSSRPSYEQYF
.	few	TRBV29-1	TRBJ2-7	TGCAGCGTTGAACAGTTCTACGAGCAGTACTTC	CSVEQFYEQYF
TRBD2	.	TRBV11-2	TRBJ2-3	TGTGCCAGCAGCTTAGGTTATGCGGGAGTCGTTACAGATACGCAGTATTTT	CASSLGYAGVVTDTQYF
TRBD2	.	TRBV6-5	TRBJ2-5	TGTGCCAGCAGTTCCCTCTCGCGGGAGGCAGGACAGACCCAGTACTTC	CASSSLSREAGQTQYF
.	.	TRBV6-1	TRBJ1-1	TGTGCCAGCAGTGTTGCGAGGACAGCGAGGATCACTGAAGCTTTCTTT	CASSVARTARITEAFF
TRBD1	once	TRBV2	TRBJ2-7	TGTGCCAGCAACCCGGGACAGTCGTCCTACGAGCAGTACTTC	CASNPGQSSYEQYF
TRBD1	.	TRBV29-1	TRBJ1-4	TGCAGCGTTAACAGGGGGAATGAAAAACTGTTTTTT	CSVNRGNEKLFF
TRBD1	.	TRBV19	TRBJ2-2	TGTGCCAGTAGTATATGGGCCAGGGGGCCGAACACCGGGGAGCTGTTTTTT	CASSIWARGPNTGELFF
.	.	TRBV7-8	TRBJ2-1	TGTGCCAGCAGCACAAGATGGAGGGCAAAGAACAATGAGCAGTTCTTC	CASSTRWRAKNNEQFF
TRBD1	few	TRBV2	TRBJ1-2	TGTGCCAGCAGGCCGGGACAGGGGTACTATGGCTACACCTTC	CASRPGQGYYGYTF
TRBD2	once	TRBV9	TRBJ2-5	TGTGCCAGCAGCTTAGGACTAGCGGGCGAGACCCAGTACTTC	CASSLGLAGETQYF
TRBD1	.	TRBV25-1	TRBJ2-7	TGTGCCAGCAGTCGGGGTGGGACAGGGACCTACGAGCAGTACTTC	CASSRGGTGTYEQYF
TRBD1	.	TRBV4-2	TRBJ2-3	TGTGCCAGCAGCCAAGGGGGACAGCGGGATACGCAGTATTTT	CASSQGGQRDTQYF
TRBD2	.	TRBV28	TRBJ2-2	TGTGCCAGCAGTAGTAACGGGAGGCCGGGGACCGGGGAGCTGTTTTTT	CASSSNGRPGTGELFF
TRBD1	.	TRBV7-9	TRBJ2-7	TGTGCCAGCAGCTTAGCGGACAGGGCCTACGAGCAGTACTTC	CASSLADRAYEQYF